The 19 T cell receptor beta chains given below trace back to one sample, sequenced in a study of a mutant IDH1 vaccine in newly diagnosed glioma. No antigens are known for them. Regarding time point: week 23, last vaccination. Doses consisted of 300 ug of mutant IDH1 20-mer peptide each, paired with topical imiquimod. The assay was immunoSEQ multiplex PCR, and TCRdb's table has in-frame clones only and misses some. The table lists about 82,000 clones, 65% to 90% of them singletons, with 2% to 2.5% in the top ten. The input for sequencing was PBMCs, taken from a glioma patient whose treatment included an IDH1 peptide vaccine. The receptors originated from a man aged 25 to 40 with glioma. Some clones in this sample may be carry-over from other donors' samples.

CDR3 region: CASSHLLAGGLTDTQYF. The CDR3 DNA sequence: TGCGCCAGCAGCCACCTACTAGCGGGGGGACTCACAGATACGCAGTATTTT. This sequence joins TRBV5-1 and TRBJ2-3, with TRBD2 matching over 12 bases. This CDR3 is built from 17 residues. The germline CDR1 and CDR2 sequences are SGHRS and YFSETQ. Trimming took 4 bases from V and 2 from J; bases not matched to a gene: 8.

The chain couples TRBV28 to TRBJ1-4; D gene unclear. The germline gives CDR1 MDHEN, CDR2 SYDVKM. CDR3 length equals 14 residues. V was clipped by 6 bases and J by 5 bases, with 13 bases between them. This CDR3 is CASSRRVANEKLFF. The CDR3, as DNA: TGTGCCAGCAGCCGACGGGTCGCAAATGAAAAACTGTTTTTT.

V usage is TRBV5-1 and J usage is TRBJ1-3; weak D call: TRBD1 (5 bases). Germline loops: CDR1 SGHRS, CDR2 YFSETQ. Trimming shortened V by 2 bases and J by 0 bases, and 6 bases separated the two germline ends. The CDR3 length is 14 residues. Here the CDR3 reads CASSFTGSGNTIYF. The CDR3 bases are TGCGCCAGCAGCTTCACAGGCTCTGGAAACACCATATATTTT.

The chain recombines TRBV7-6 with TRBJ1-2, with unresolved D. The length of the CDR3 is 14 residues. The V gene's germline CDR1 is SGHVS and CDR2 FNYEAQ. V gave up 4 bases and J gave up 7 bases, with 16 bases separating them. CDR3 nucleotides: TGTGCCAGCAGCTCCACCCTGAACGGTGGTGGCTACACCTTC. Translation: CASSSTLNGGGYTF.

The chain employs TRBV6-1 and TRBJ1-2; no clear D. CDR1 MNHNS and CDR2 SASEGT come from the germline V gene. The CDR3 has 14 amino acids. The germline V and J ends were trimmed by 5 bases and 4 bases, with 14 bases remaining between them. CDR3 protein: CASSSGREIYGYTF. CDR3 coding DNA: TGTGCCAGCAGTTCGGGTCGGGAGATCTATGGCTACACCTTC.

V gene TRBV28 combines with J gene TRBJ1-2; D is unresolved. The CDR3 is made up of 14 amino acids. Germline V gene lookup returns CDR1 MDHEN and CDR2 SYDVKM. V was trimmed by 0 bases and J by 6 bases, leaving 11 bases between them. The CDR3 sequence: CASSLWGRTHGYTF. The CDR3 region has the DNA TGTGCCAGCAGTTTATGGGGCAGAACCCATGGCTACACCTTC.

The chain carries TRBV10-2 and TRBJ2-7; D might be TRBD2 (6 bases). CDR3 size: 17 residues. The germline V gene encodes CDR1 WSHSY and CDR2 SAAADI. Trimming took 0 bases from V and 3 from J, leaving 18 bases between them. The CDR3 DNA reads as TGCGCCAGCAGTGAGTCGATATCCCCAGCGGAGGGCTACGAGCAGTACTTC. This codes for CASSESISPAEGYEQYF.

The gene calls are TRBV10-2 and TRBJ1-2; D is unclear. The length of the CDR3 is 14 residues. Trimming took 11 bases from V and 4 from J, leaving 20 bases between them. Germline V gives CDR1 WSHSY, CDR2 SAAADI. The DNA of the CDR3 is TGCGCCGATGAGGAAAGTCCCACGAGCTATGGCTACACCTTC. This translates into CADEESPTSYGYTF.

This clone was recorded a few times. CDR3 amino acids: CASSSRNKEQPQHF. CDR3 nucleotide sequence: TGTGCCAGCAGTTCACGGAATAAAGAACAGCCCCAGCATTTT. The chain has TRBV6-5 and TRBJ1-5; D remains ambiguous. This CDR3 spans 14 amino acids. The V gene lost 4 bases and the J gene lost 7 bases, with 14 bases spanning the gap. Germline assignment: CDR1 MNHEY and CDR2 SVGAGI.

The chain couples TRBV6-1 to TRBJ1-5, with unresolved D. The CDR3 has 15 amino acids. Germline V gene data show CDR1 as MNHNS and CDR2 as SASEGT. V was trimmed by 3 bases and J by 4 bases, leaving 13 bases between them. The CDR3 region is CASSEGRAPNQPQHF. Here the CDR3 DNA reads TGTGCCAGCAGTGAGGGAAGGGCCCCAAATCAGCCCCAGCATTTT.

Only a few counts were recorded for this clone. V usage is TRBV2 and J usage is TRBJ1-2; 7 bases are shared with TRBD1. With V trimmed by 6 bases and J by 4 bases, 2 bases remained unmatched. Per germline, CDR1 SNHLY and CDR2 FYNNEI. This CDR3 region has 12 residues. The CDR3 DNA follows: TGTGCCAGCAGAGGGGACAGCTATGGCTACACCTTC. It translates to CASRGDSYGYTF. Full variable domain (outside the CDR3, taken from reference TRBV2 and TRBJ1-2): EPEVTQTPSHQVTQMGQEVILRCVPISNHLYFYWYRQILGQKVEFLVSFYNNEISEKSEIFDDQFSVERPDGSNFTLKIRSTKLEDSAMYFCASRGDSYGYTFGSGTRLTVV.

This chain uses TRBV6-1 with TRBJ1-6; D possibly corresponds to TRBD1 (6 bases). CDR1 and CDR2 (germline): MNHNS, SASEGT. Trimming took off 8 bases at V and 0 bases at J, with 8 bases between the two ends. The CDR3 is made up of 14 amino acids. The CDR3 here is CASLDSSYNSPLHF. The CDR3 DNA is TGTGCCAGCCTGGACAGCTCCTATAATTCACCCCTCCACTTT.

The gene calls are TRBV18 and TRBJ2-1; 10 positions agree with TRBD1. V lost 4 bases to trimming and J lost 6 bases; unmatched junction nucleotides: 3. CDR3 size: 14 residues. Germline CDR1 reads KGHSH; CDR2 reads LQKENI. For the CDR3, the DNA is TGTGCCAGCTCACGGGACAGGGGCGGCAATGAGCAGTTCTTC. It yields the protein CASSRDRGGNEQFF.

J is TRBJ2-7 and V is TRBV6-5; 8 nucleotides match TRBD2. The J segment lost 6 bases and the V segment lost 8 bases, leaving 12 bases of the junction unmatched. This CDR3 is 14 amino acids long. The germline V gene encodes CDR1 MNHEY and CDR2 SVGAGI. CDR3 sequence (DNA): TGTGCCAGCCCACAAGCGGGGGTGAAGCGCGAGCAGTACTTC. This translates into CASPQAGVKREQYF.

J is TRBJ1-3 and V is TRBV5-1, with 12 bases aligning to TRBD1. Per germline, CDR1 SGHRS and CDR2 YFSETQ. The CDR3 extends over 17 amino acids. V shed 3 bases and J 0 bases; nucleotides not matched to a gene: 4. The CDR3 coding sequence is TGCGCCAGCAGCTGGGGGACAGGGGGCCCCTCTGGAAACACCATATATTTT. Its protein product is CASSWGTGGPSGNTIYF.

The chain combines TRBV2 with TRBJ2-5; 10 positions match TRBD2. Germline CDR1 is SNHLY and CDR2 is FYNNEI. The J segment lost 4 bases and the V segment lost 9 bases, leaving 2 bases of the junction unmatched. The CDR3 runs 12 residues. CDR3 nucleotides: TGTGCCAGTCGACTAGCGGGAGAGACCCAGTACTTC. It is translated as CASRLAGETQYF.

The V call is TRBV21-1, the J call TRBJ1-5. TRBV21-1 is labeled a pseudogene. The CDR3 has 16 amino acids. The CDR3 loop reads CASSKRTTGSNQPQHF. The CDR3 nucleotides are TGTGCCAGCAGCAAGAGGACTACTGGGAGCAATCAGCCCCAGCATTTT.

The chain links TRBV29-1 to TRBJ2-7; 7 bases are a match to TRBD1. Germline V gene sequence: CDR1 SQVTM, CDR2 ANQGSEA. The CDR3 totals 13 residues. V trimming: 4 bases; J trimming: 6 bases; junction bases outside the gene matches: 9. CDR3 coding DNA: TGCAGCGTTGGACAGGGCTCCTCAGGCGAGCAGTACTTC. Amino acids: CSVGQGSSGEQYF.

This chain joins TRBV28 and TRBJ1-2, with 7 bases that match TRBD1. This CDR3 has 12 residues. The ends lost 8 bases at V and 6 bases at J; junction bases unmatched: 6. Germline V gene data show CDR1 as MDHEN and CDR2 as SYDVKM. The CDR3 here is CASRQGVDGYTF. The DNA for the CDR3 is TGTGCCAGCCGGCAGGGGGTCGATGGCTACACCTTC.